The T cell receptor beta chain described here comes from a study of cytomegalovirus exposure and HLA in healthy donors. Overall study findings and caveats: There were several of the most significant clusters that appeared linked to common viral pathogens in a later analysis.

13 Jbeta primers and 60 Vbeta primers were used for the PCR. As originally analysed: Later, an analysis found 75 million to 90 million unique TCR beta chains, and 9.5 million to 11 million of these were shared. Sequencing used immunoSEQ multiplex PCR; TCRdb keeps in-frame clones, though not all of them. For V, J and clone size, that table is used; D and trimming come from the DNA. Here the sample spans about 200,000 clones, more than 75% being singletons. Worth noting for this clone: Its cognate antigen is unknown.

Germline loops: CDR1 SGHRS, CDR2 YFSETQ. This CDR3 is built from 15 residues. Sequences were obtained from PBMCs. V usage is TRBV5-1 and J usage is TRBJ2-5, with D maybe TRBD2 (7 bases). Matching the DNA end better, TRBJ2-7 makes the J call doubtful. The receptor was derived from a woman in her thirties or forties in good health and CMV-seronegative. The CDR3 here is CASSPWGRENYEQYF. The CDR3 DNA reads TGCGCCAGCAGCCCGTGGGGGCGGGAGAACTACGAGCAGTACTTC.